This T cell receptor beta chain is drawn from a study of blood T cell repertoires in COVID-19. Study-wide background: From T cells, B-cell-depleted T cells, or PBMCs came the material, which was cDNA or gDNA.

Trimming took 5 bases from V and 1 from J; bases not matched to a gene: 10. The CDR3 extends over 16 amino acids. In germline, CDR1 is LNHDA, CDR2 SQIVND (reference sequence). TCRdb keeps only in-frame clones here, not all; method: immunoSEQ multiplex PCR. The sample holds about 52,000 clones, approximately 85% seen once. Sequencing was carried out using peripheral blood. The V call is TRBV19, the J call TRBJ1-1; TRBD1 aligns across 7 bases. The clonotype originates from a woman older than 75 with acute or convalescent COVID-19. The CDR3 protein is CASSPRTGSKNTEAFF. Written as DNA, the CDR3 is TGTGCCAGTAGTCCAAGGACAGGATCTAAGAACACTGAAGCTTTCTTT.